The entry that follows covers one T cell receptor beta chain sequence. Its antigen remains unknown. The data are from a study of cytomegalovirus exposure and HLA in healthy donors. Regarding the study as a whole: Cytomegalovirus status was reportedly diagnosed by the classifier with high specificity and sensitivity. With later analysis, a missense DCLRE1C variant became linked to TCR beta V- and J-gene trimming.

The study ran its PCR with 60 Vbeta and 13 Jbeta primers. Generated by immunoSEQ multiplex PCR, the TCRdb table keeps only in-frame clones and is missing some. This repertoire shows some 190,000 clones, about 80% found once; its top ten account for around 1%. Trimming removed 0 bases from V and 2 bases from J, with 12 bases in between. Germline CDR1 and CDR2: LGHNA and YNFKEQ. This CDR3 region has 16 residues. This sequence was found in a woman in her forties in good health and CMV-seronegative. The chain recombines TRBV4-2 with TRBJ2-3; the D gene is possibly TRBD1 (5 bases). The sample was PBMCs. The CDR3 sequence: CASSQDNRPITDTQYF. CDR3 DNA: TGTGCCAGCAGCCAAGATAACAGGCCAATCACAGATACGCAGTATTTT.